The clone carrying this T cell receptor (beta chain) was found a few times. Generated by immunoSEQ multiplex PCR, the TCRdb table keeps only in-frame clones and is missing some. This table has 290,000 or so clones, 90% to 95% appearing once. Looked up from germline, CDR1 is SGHRS and CDR2 is YFSETQ. With V trimmed by 0 bases and J by 2 bases, 0 bases remained unmatched. The CDR3 runs 14 residues. These data belong to a study of blood T cell repertoires in COVID-19. As for the study in general: PBMCs, B-cell-depleted T cells, or T cells were the source of the cDNA or gDNA that made up the material.

The TCR sequence derives from a woman between 25 and 40 years old with COVID-19, enrolled during active disease. The specimen sequenced was peripheral blood. The genes are TRBV5-1 and TRBJ2-5, with 8 bases matching TRBD2. The CDR3: CASSLGLAQETQYF. The CDR3 DNA sequence: TGCGCCAGCAGCTTGGGACTAGCGCAAGAGACCCAGTACTTC. The entire variable domain, with the rest obtained from reference TRBV5-1 and TRBJ2-5, is as follows: KAGVTQTPRYLIKTRGQQVTLSCSPISGHRSVSWYQQTPGQGLQFLFEYFSETQRNKGNFPGRFSGRQFSNSRSEMNVSTLELGDSALYLCASSLGLAQETQYFGPGTRLLVL.